Each of the 26 T cell receptor beta chains below was sequenced from the same sample in a study of cytomegalovirus exposure and HLA in healthy donors (dated by TCRdb to 2016 to 2017). The library came from the immunoSEQ multiplex PCR assay. For the multiplex PCR, a mixture combining 60 forward primers for TCR Vbeta segments and 13 reverse primers for TCR Jbeta segments was used. In TCRdb, the immuneACCESS table is reduced to in-frame sequences with V and J assigned. These tables do not hold every clone; where another copy was compared, an unresolved V gene accounts for under half, and the others remain unexplained. This sample lists about 160,000 clones; roughly 76% were detected once. Roughly 13% of the sample goes to the ten largest clones. The sequencing sample was made of PBMCs. The receptor set was obtained from a woman aged 45 to 65 in good health and CMV-seronegative.

V gene TRBV2 combines with J gene TRBJ1-3; TRBD1 matches 7 bases. CDR1 SNHLY and CDR2 FYNNEI come from the germline V gene. This CDR3 has 15 residues. Trimming took 4 bases from V and 0 from J; bases not matched to a gene: 3. The CDR3: CASSVGQNSGNTIYF. As DNA, the CDR3 is TGTGCCAGCAGTGTGGGACAGAACTCTGGAAACACCATATATTTT.

The J gene is TRBJ2-1, the V gene TRBV4-2; 9 bases are a match to TRBD2. This CDR3 has 17 amino acids. J lost 3 bases, V lost 0 bases, and 6 bases had no gene match. CDR1 is LGHNA, CDR2 YNFKEQ, per germline. This CDR3 reads CASSQDLAGLGYNEQFF. The CDR3 region has the DNA TGTGCCAGCAGCCAAGATCTAGCGGGGTTAGGCTACAATGAGCAGTTCTTC.

This clone was seen just once. The genes are TRBV27 and TRBJ2-3; D is uncertain. This CDR3 comprises 12 residues. Trimming left V 5 bases short and J 1 base short, with 4 bases between. Germline CDR1 is MNHEY and CDR2 is SMNVEV (reference sequence). The CDR3 spells CASSLRTDTQYF. The CDR3 nucleotides are TGTGCCAGCAGTCTTCGCACAGATACGCAGTATTTT.

Comment on this clone: Other DNA variants within this sample encode the same CDR3. The chain carries TRBV5-6 and TRBJ1-1; 8 nucleotides agree with TRBD1. The CDR3 covers 15 residues. Germline V gives CDR1 SGHDT, CDR2 YYEEEE. The CDR3 sequence: CATKERGTGYTEAFF. CDR3 nucleotides: TGTGCTACCAAAGAACGCGGGACAGGATACACTGAAGCTTTCTTT. Looking up the rest from reference TRBV5-6 and TRBJ1-1 gives the full variable domain: DAGVTQSPTHLIKTRGQQVTLRCSPKSGHDTVSWYQQALGQGPQFIFQYYEEEERQRGNFPDRFSGHQFPNYSSELNVNALLLGDSALYLCATKERGTGYTEAFFGQGTRLTVV.

The rearrangement joins TRBV4-3 to TRBJ1-2, with 7 bases aligning to TRBD1. This CDR3 spans 15 amino acids. Trimming cost V 2 bases and J 6 bases; bases outside gene matches: 9. CDR1 and CDR2 from the germline V gene are LGHNA and YSLEER. CDR3 DNA: TGCGCCAGCAGCCAAACCGGGACAGCGCCCAATGGCTACACCTTC. It codes for CASSQTGTAPNGYTF.

The chain recombines TRBV5-1 with TRBJ2-1, with D hard to call. The CDR3 sequence is 16 residues long. Germline lookup yields CDR1 SGHRS and CDR2 YFSETQ. With 1 base removed from V and 6 bases from J, the gap between germline ends came to 17 bases. The CDR3 loop is CASSLSPGVGGNEQFF. CDR3 DNA: TGCGCCAGCAGCTTGTCCCCCGGAGTGGGTGGCAATGAGCAGTTCTTC.

The rearrangement joins TRBV6-6 to TRBJ2-7; D may be TRBD2 (6 bases). Per germline, CDR1 MNHNY and CDR2 SVGAGI (reference sequence). The V end was cut by 2 bases, the J end by 0 bases, with 14 bases between. The CDR3 contains 16 residues. The CDR3 nucleotides are TGTGCCAGCAGTTACAACCGACTAGAGAGCTCCTACGAGCAGTACTTC. It encodes CASSYNRLESSYEQYF.

This clone was seen a single time. The rearrangement uses TRBV5-4 and TRBJ1-1, with TRBD1 identical over 8 bases. From germline, CDR1 is SGHNT and CDR2 YYREEE (reference sequence). The CDR3 sequence is 14 residues long. J gave up 5 bases and V 0 bases, and 3 bases lay outside the gene matches. CDR3 sequence: CASSLADRETEAFF. The CDR3 coding sequence is TGTGCCAGCAGCTTGGCGGACAGGGAAACTGAAGCTTTCTTT.

The chain uses TRBV4-1 and TRBJ2-7; D remains ambiguous. Trimming cost V 6 bases and J 0 bases, with 9 bases left between them. Germline V gene lookup returns CDR1 MGHRA and CDR2 YSYEKL. The CDR3 is 13 amino acids. The CDR3: CASRQTGSYEQYF. The DNA of the CDR3 is TGCGCCAGCAGGCAAACGGGCTCCTACGAGCAGTACTTC.

V is TRBV9 and J is TRBJ1-1; D ambiguous. CDR1 is SGDLS and CDR2 is YYNGEE in the germline V gene. Trimming left V 4 bases short and J 6 bases short, with 13 bases between. This CDR3 has 13 amino acids. The CDR3 loop reads CASSITAGAEAFF. For the CDR3, the DNA is TGTGCCAGCAGCATTACAGCGGGCGCTGAAGCTTTCTTT.

This rearrangement joins TRBV28 to TRBJ2-5; perhaps TRBD1 as D (6 bases). The DNA end favors TRBJ2-7, so the J call may be wrong. Germline V lookup: CDR1 MDHEN, CDR2 SYDVKM. CDR3 length: 14 residues. The CDR3 coding sequence is TGTGCCAGCAGTCCCCGGGACACTAACTACGAGCAGTACTTC. It yields the protein CASSPRDTNYEQYF.

The chain recombines TRBV7-2 with TRBJ1-1; D is uncertain. V dropped 1 base and J dropped 2 bases, with 11 bases sitting between them. Germline loops: CDR1 SGHTA, CDR2 FQGNSA. The CDR3 extends over 15 amino acids. The CDR3 DNA reads as TGTGCCAGCAGCTTAGGAGGAGGGATAAACACTGAAGCTTTCTTT. Translated: CASSLGGGINTEAFF.

This clone was counted a few times. The chain couples TRBV6-4 to TRBJ2-3; TRBD2 agrees at 12 bases. The CDR3 runs to 14 residues. Germline V lookup: CDR1 MRHNA, CDR2 SNTAGT. The V gene end was trimmed by 4 bases and the J gene end by 7 bases; junction bases not matched to a gene: 3. CDR3 in amino acids: CASSVLAGGYTQYF. DNA for the CDR3: TGTGCCAGCAGTGTACTAGCGGGGGGTTATACGCAGTATTTT.

This sequence joins TRBV19 and TRBJ2-7; the D gene is possibly TRBD2 (6 bases). Germline V gene lookup returns CDR1 LNHDA and CDR2 SQIVND (reference sequence). The V gene lost 5 bases and the J gene lost 0 bases, with 11 bases spanning the gap. This CDR3 is built from 14 residues. The CDR3 DNA reads TGTGCCAGTAGTTATGGCGGGGCCTCCTACGAGCAGTACTTC. As protein: CASSYGGASYEQYF.

The chain uses TRBV6-5 and TRBJ1-3; D not certain. The CDR3 totals 13 residues. CDR1 and CDR2 (germline): MNHEY, SVGAGI. Trimming stripped 7 bases from V and 0 bases from J, with 7 bases between. The CDR3 sequence: CASKESSGNTIYF. CDR3 in DNA: TGTGCCAGCAAAGAGAGCTCTGGAAACACCATATATTTT.

The chain couples TRBV30 to TRBJ2-7; TRBD1 agrees at 12 bases. Per germline, CDR1 GTSNPN and CDR2 SVGIG (reference sequence). V was pared by 3 bases and J by 7 bases, with 7 bases of the junction left unmatched. The CDR3 length is 14 residues. Here the CDR3 reads CAWRLGQGAGEQYF. In nucleotides, the CDR3 is TGTGCCTGGAGGCTGGGACAGGGGGCTGGGGAGCAGTACTTC. Together with reference TRBV30 and TRBJ2-7, the CDR3 gives the full variable domain: SQTIHQWPATLVQPVGSPLSLECTVEGTSNPNLYWYRQAAGRGLQLLFYSVGIGQISSEVPQNLSASRPQDRQFILSSKKLLLSDSGFYLCAWRLGQGAGEQYFGPGTRLTVT.

The rearrangement links TRBV7-2 to TRBJ2-5, with D maybe TRBD2 (6 bases). Trimming took 5 bases from V and 4 from J, leaving 17 bases between them. Germline CDR1 is SGHTA and CDR2 is FQGNSA. The CDR3 spans 15 residues. The CDR3 protein is CASSRGWGDGETQYF. CDR3 DNA: TGTGCCAGCAGCCGAGGGTGGGGGGATGGAGAGACCCAGTACTTC.

The chain combines TRBV7-2 with TRBJ1-4; 10 positions agree with TRBD1. The germline V gene has CDR1 SGHTA and CDR2 FQGNSA. CDR3 length: 15 amino acids. V lost 4 bases and J lost 4; bases outside the gene matches: 3. The chain's CDR3 is CASSSTGGGNEKLFF. In DNA form, the CDR3 reads TGTGCCAGCAGCTCGACAGGGGGCGGTAATGAAAAACTGTTTTTT.

V usage is TRBV12-5 and J usage is TRBJ2-7; 8 bases are a match to TRBD1. Trimming at V came to 1 base and at J to 2 bases, leaving 4 bases not matched to a gene. The CDR3 has 15 residues. CDR1 is LGHNT and CDR2 is FRNRAP in the germline V gene. CDR3 bases: TGTGCTAGTGGTTTGGGGACAGGGAGAACCTACGAGCAGTACTTC. Its translation is CASGLGTGRTYEQYF.

DNA of the CDR3: TGTGCCAGCAGCGAAAGCGGGGGGGCCCGAGATACGCAGTATTTT. The encoded protein is CASSESGGARDTQYF. The chain recombines TRBV9 with TRBJ2-3, with TRBD2 matching 10 bases. After removal of 3 bases from V and 5 bases from J, the junction contained 6 bases not matched to a gene. This CDR3 comprises 15 residues. Per germline, CDR1 SGDLS and CDR2 YYNGEE. The variable domain in full, completed from reference TRBV9 and TRBJ2-3, reads DSGVTQTPKHLITATGQRVTLRCSPRSGDLSVYWYQQSLDQGLQFLIQYYNGEERAKGNILERFSAQQFPDLHSELNLSSLELGDSALYFCASSESGGARDTQYFGPGTRLTVL.

This clone was found a few times. The CDR3 sequence: CTSSQVGSRDFYNEQFF. The DNA of the CDR3 is TGCACCAGCAGCCAAGTGGGTAGCCGAGATTTCTACAATGAGCAGTTCTTC. V gene TRBV1 combines with J gene TRBJ2-1; TRBD2 was called by the table and not checked on the DNA. TRBV1 is noted as a pseudogene. The CDR3 has 17 amino acids.

The chain joins TRBV6-6 to TRBJ2-1; TRBD2 aligns across 9 bases. The CDR3 length is 16 residues. Germline trimming cut 7 bases from V and 7 bases from J; bases unmatched to any gene: 14. Germline CDR1 and CDR2: MNHNY and SVGAGI (reference sequence). In nucleotides, the CDR3 is TGTGCCAGCATCAATATACTAGCGGGTGGAGCTAATGAGCAGTTCTTC. Protein: CASINILAGGANEQFF.

The rearrangement links TRBV7-2 to TRBJ2-7, with D tentatively TRBD1 (6 bases). Trimming cost V 5 bases and J 0 bases, with 14 bases left between them. CDR1 is SGHTA, CDR2 FQGNSA, per germline. The CDR3 runs to 15 residues. The CDR3 coding sequence is TGTGCCAGCAGCGAGCAGGGGATGAACTCCTACGAGCAGTACTTC. Translation: CASSEQGMNSYEQYF.

In DNA, the CDR3 is TGTGCCACCAGCAGAGACCCTACCCGGACTAGCGAGGAGCAGTACTTC. Its translation: CATSRDPTRTSEEQYF. The J gene is TRBJ2-7, the V gene TRBV15; TRBD2 matches at 9 bases. CDR3 length equals 16 residues. Germline CDR1 LNHNV, CDR2 YYDKDF (reference sequence). V lost 0 bases, J lost 7 bases, and 10 bases stayed unmatched.

The J gene is TRBJ1-2, the V gene TRBV30; weak D call: TRBD1 (5 bases). This CDR3 is 14 amino acids long. Trimming took 7 bases from V and 1 from J, leaving 16 bases between them. Germline CDR1 and CDR2: GTSNPN and SVGIG (reference sequence). CDR3 protein: CASAEGTLNYGYTF. CDR3 nucleotides: TGTGCCTCCGCTGAGGGGACTCTTAACTATGGCTACACCTTC.

This clone was seen a few times. This chain uses TRBV7-2 with TRBJ2-5, with a tentative D call TRBD2 (6 bases). From germline, CDR1 is SGHTA and CDR2 FQGNSA. The CDR3 length is 14 residues. The germline V and J ends were trimmed by 5 bases and 1 base, with 11 bases remaining between them. CDR3 in amino acids: CASSPPGVQETQYF. The CDR3 DNA is TGTGCCAGCAGCCCCCCGGGAGTCCAAGAGACCCAGTACTTC.